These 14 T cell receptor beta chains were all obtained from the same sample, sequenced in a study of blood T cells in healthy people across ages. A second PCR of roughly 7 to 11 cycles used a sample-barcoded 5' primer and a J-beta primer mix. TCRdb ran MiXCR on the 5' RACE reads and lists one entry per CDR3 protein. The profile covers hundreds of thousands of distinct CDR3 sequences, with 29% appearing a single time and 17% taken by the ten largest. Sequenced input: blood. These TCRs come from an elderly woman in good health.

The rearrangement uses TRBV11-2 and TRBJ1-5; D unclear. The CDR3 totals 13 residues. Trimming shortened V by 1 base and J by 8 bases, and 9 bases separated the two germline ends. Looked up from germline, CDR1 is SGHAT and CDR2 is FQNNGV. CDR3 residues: CASSLGDLEPQHF. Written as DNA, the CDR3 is TGTGCCAGCAGCTTAGGGGATCTGGAGCCCCAGCATTTT. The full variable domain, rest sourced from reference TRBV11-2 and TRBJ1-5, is EAGVAQSPRYKIIEKRQSVAFWCNPISGHATLYWYQQILGQGPKLLIQFQNNGVVDDSQLPKDRFSAERLKGVDSTLKIQPAKLEDSAVYLCASSLGDLEPQHFGDGTRLSIL.

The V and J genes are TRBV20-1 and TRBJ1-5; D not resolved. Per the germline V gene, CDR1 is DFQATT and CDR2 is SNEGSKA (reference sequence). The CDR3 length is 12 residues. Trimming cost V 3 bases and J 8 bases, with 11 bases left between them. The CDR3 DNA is TGCAGTGCTAGGGAGAACGGGAAGCCCCAGCATTTT. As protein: CSARENGKPQHF.

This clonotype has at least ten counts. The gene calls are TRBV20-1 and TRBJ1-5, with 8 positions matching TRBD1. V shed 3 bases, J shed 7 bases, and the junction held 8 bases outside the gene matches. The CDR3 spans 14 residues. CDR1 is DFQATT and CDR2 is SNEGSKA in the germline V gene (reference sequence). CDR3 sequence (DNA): TGCAGTGCTAGGACGGACAGGGCAGGGCAGCCCCAGCATTTT. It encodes CSARTDRAGQPQHF.

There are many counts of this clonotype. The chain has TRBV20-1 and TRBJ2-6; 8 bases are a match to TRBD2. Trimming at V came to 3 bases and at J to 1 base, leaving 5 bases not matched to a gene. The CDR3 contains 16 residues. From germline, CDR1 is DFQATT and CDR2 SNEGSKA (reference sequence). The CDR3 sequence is CSASPRGGSGANVLTF. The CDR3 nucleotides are TGCAGTGCTAGTCCACGCGGGGGGTCTGGGGCCAACGTCCTGACTTTC.

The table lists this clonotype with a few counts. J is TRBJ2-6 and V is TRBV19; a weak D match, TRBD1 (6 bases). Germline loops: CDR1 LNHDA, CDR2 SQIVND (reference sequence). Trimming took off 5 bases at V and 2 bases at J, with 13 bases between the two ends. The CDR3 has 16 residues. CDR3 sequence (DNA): TGTGCCAGTAGTGGACAGACGTTAACTGGGGCCAACGTCCTGACTTTC. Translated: CASSGQTLTGANVLTF.

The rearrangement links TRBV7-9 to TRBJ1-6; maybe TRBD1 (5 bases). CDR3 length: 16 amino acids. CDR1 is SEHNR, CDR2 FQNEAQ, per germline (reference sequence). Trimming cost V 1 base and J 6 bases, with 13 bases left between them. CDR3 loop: CASSLVGGTLNSPLHF. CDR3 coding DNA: TGTGCCAGCAGCTTAGTGGGGGGGACCCTTAATTCACCCCTCCACTTT.

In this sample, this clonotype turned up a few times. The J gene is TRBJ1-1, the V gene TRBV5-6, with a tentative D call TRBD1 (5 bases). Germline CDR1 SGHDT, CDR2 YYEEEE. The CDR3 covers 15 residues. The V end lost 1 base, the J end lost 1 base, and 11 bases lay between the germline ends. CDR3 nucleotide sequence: TGTGCCAGCAGCTTGCCCGGGACGGAGAACACTGAAGCTTTCTTT. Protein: CASSLPGTENTEAFF.

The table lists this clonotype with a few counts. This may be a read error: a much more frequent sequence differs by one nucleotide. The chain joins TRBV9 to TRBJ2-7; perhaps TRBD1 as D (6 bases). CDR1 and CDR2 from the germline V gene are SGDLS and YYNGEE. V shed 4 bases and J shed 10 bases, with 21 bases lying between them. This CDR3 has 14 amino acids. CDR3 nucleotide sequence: TGTGCCAGCAGCATGGAACAGGGAAGAGAGGCCCAGTACTTC. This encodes CASSMEQGREAQYF. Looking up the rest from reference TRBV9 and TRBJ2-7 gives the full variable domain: DSGVTQTPKHLITATGQRVTLRCSPRSGDLSVYWYQQSLDQGLQFLIQYYNGEERAKGNILERFSAQQFPDLHSELNLSSLELGDSALYFCASSMEQGREAQYFGPGTRLTVT.

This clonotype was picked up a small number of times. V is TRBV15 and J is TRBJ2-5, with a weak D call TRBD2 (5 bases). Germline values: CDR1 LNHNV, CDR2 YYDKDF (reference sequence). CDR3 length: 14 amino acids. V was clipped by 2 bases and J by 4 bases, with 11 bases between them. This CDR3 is CATSRPSGVETQYF. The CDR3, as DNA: TGTGCCACCAGCAGACCCTCCGGGGTAGAGACCCAGTACTTC.

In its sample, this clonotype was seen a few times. CDR3 region: CASSPGLGHRGEQYF. The CDR3 bases are TGTGCCAGCAGCCCCGGACTAGGCCACCGGGGTGAGCAGTACTTC. This chain links TRBV5-5 with TRBJ2-5, with 7 bases fitting TRBD2. The trim removed 4 bases at V and 11 bases at J, leaving 17 bases unmatched. The germline V gene has CDR1 SGHKS and CDR2 YYEKEE (reference sequence). The CDR3 spans 15 residues.

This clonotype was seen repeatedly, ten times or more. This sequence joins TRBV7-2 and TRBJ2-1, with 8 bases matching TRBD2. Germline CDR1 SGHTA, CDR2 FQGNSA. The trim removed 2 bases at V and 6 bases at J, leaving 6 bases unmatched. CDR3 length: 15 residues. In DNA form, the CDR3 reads TGTGCCAGCAGCTTATCGGCGGGGGGCTTCAATGAGCAGTTCTTC. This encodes CASSLSAGGFNEQFF.

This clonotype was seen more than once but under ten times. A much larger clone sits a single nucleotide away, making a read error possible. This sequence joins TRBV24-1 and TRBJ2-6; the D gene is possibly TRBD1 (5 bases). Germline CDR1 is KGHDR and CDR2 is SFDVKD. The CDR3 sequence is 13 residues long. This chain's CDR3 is CATGRSGANVRTF. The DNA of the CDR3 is TGTGCCACCGGGCGCTCTGGGGCCAACGTCCGGACTTTC.

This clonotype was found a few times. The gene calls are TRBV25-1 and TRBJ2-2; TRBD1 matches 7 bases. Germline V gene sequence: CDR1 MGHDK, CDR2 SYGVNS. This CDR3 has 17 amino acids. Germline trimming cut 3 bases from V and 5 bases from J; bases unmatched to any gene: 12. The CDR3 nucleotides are TGTGCCAGCAGTGACCTCCGACAGGGTAGATGGACCGGGGAGCTGTTTTTT. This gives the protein CASSDLRQGRWTGELFF.

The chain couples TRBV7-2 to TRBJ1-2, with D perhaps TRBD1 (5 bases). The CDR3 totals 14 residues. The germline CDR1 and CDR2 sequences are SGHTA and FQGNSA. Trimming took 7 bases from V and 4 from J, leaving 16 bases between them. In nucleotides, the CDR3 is TGTGCCAGCACCACCCGGGGGGACCTCTATGGCTACACCTTC. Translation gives CASTTRGDLYGYTF.